The sequence of this T cell receptor (beta chain) was determined in a study of cytomegalovirus exposure and HLA in healthy donors. A multiplex PCR was run with 60 Vbeta primers and 13 Jbeta primers. The table came from immunoSEQ multiplex PCR; TCRdb's copy has only in-frame clones and leaves some out. The data hold some 120,000 clones, with 77% observed a single time. J gave up 2 bases and V 3 bases, and 5 bases lay outside the gene matches. CDR1 is SGHVS, CDR2 FQNEAQ, per germline. This CDR3 has 15 residues. On this clone: Its antigen is unidentified.

Study-wide results and limits: Per a prior analysis, the majority of TCR beta V segments were productive roughly 90% or roughly 30% of the time.

The rearrangement uses TRBV7-8 and TRBJ2-5; 8 positions match TRBD1. This TCR was recovered from a woman aged 40 to 50 in good health and CMV-seropositive. Sample: PBMCs. The CDR3 reads CASSLRQGRQETQYF. The CDR3 DNA is TGTGCCAGCAGCTTGCGACAGGGGAGGCAAGAGACCCAGTACTTC.